The clone carrying this T cell receptor beta chain came up a few times. The CDR3 runs 13 residues. Trimming shortened V by 1 base and J by 8 bases, and 11 bases separated the two germline ends. Germline CDR1 and CDR2: LGHNA and YNFKEQ. The TCR beta library used iRepertoire HTBI primers with Arm-PCR amplification of CDR3. TCRdb fed the multiplex PCR reads into MiXCR, producing one record per CDR3 protein. The table shows about 660,000 distinct CDR3 sequences, with around 30% occurring only once. As for time point: persistent/refractory GD, antithyroid drugs over 5 years with positive TRAb. With RNA extracted from PBMCs as input, the TCR library was made. The record originates from a study of regulatory T cells in long-lasting Graves disease.

The sample here was peripheral blood mononuclear cells (PBMCs), taken when the disease was refractory, from a patient treated with antithyroid drugs. This rearrangement joins TRBV4-2 to TRBJ1-2, with D unclear. This sequence originates from a female donor with Graves disease. The CDR3 DNA reads TGTGCCAGCAGCCAAGTGGGAACCCAGGGCTACACCTTC. Translating it yields CASSQVGTQGYTF.